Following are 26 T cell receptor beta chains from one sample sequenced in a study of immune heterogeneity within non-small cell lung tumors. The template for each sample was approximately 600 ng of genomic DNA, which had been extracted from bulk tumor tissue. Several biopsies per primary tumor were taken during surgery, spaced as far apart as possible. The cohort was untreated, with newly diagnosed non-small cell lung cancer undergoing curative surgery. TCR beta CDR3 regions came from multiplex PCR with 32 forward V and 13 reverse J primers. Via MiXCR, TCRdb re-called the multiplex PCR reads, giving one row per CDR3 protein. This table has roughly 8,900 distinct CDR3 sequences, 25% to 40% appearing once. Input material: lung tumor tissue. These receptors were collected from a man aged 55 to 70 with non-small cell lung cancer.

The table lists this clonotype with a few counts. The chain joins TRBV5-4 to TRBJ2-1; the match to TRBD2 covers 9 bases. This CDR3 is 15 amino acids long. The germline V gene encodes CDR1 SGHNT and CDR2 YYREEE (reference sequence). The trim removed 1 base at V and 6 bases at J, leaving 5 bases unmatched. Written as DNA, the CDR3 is TGTGCCAGCAGCTTGACAGGACTAGCGACCAATGAGCAGTTCTTC. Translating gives CASSLTGLATNEQFF.

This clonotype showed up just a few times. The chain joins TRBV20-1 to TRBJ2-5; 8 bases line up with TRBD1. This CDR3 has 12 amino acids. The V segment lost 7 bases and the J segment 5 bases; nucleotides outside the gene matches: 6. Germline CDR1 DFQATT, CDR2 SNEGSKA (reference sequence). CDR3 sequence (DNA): TGCAGTGGGGCAGGGGGCTCGGAGACCCAGTACTTC. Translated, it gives CSGAGGSETQYF.

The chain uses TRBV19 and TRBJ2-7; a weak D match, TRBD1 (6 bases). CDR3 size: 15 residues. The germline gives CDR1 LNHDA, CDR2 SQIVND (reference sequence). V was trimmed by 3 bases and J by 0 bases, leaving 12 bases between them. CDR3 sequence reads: CASSMTPDSSYEQYF. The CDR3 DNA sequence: TGTGCCAGTAGTATGACGCCGGACAGCTCCTACGAGCAGTACTTC. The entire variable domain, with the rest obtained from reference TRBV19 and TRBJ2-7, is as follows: DGGITQSPKYLFRKEGQNVTLSCEQNLNHDAMYWYRQDPGQGLRLIYYSQIVNDFQKGDIAEGYSVSREKKESFPLTVTSAQKNPTAFYLCASSMTPDSSYEQYFGPGTRLTVT.

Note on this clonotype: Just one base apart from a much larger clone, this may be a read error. The CDR3 DNA sequence: TGCGGCCAGGGGGGGGGCGGACCAGATACGCAGTATTTT. Its protein product is CGQGGGGPDTQYF. V and J are TRBV20-1 and TRBJ2-3; the D call may be TRBD1 or TRBD2 (7 bases each). This CDR3 has 13 amino acids. Germline CDR1 and CDR2: DFQATT and SNEGSKA (reference sequence).

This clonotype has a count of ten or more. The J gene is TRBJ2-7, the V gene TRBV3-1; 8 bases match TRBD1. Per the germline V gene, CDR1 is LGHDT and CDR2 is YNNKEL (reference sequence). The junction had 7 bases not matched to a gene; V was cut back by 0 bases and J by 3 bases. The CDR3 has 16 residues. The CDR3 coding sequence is TGTGCCAGCAGCCAAGACCCCAACAGGGGGTTCTACGAGCAGTACTTC. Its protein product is CASSQDPNRGFYEQYF.

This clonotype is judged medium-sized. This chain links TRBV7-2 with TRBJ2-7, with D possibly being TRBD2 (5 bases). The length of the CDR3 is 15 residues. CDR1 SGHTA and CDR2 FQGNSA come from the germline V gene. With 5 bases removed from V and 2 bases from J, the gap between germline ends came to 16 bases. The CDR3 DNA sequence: TGTGCCAGCAGCCCCTGGGATAGCGAAACCTACGAGCAGTACTTC. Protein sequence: CASSPWDSETYEQYF.

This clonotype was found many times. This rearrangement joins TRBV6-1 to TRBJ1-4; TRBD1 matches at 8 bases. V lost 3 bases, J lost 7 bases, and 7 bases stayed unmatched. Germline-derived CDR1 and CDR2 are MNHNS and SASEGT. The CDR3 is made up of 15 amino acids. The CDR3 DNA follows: TGTGCCAGCAGTGACCGGACAGGGCGGGCTGAAAAACTGTTTTTT. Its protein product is CASSDRTGRAEKLFF.

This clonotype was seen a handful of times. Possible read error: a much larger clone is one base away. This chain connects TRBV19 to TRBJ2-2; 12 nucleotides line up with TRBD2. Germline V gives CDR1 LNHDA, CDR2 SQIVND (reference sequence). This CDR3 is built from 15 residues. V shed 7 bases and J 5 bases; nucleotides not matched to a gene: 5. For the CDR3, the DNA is TGTGCCAGTATCCGACTAGCGGGAGATACCGGGGAGCTGTTTTTT. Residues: CASIRLAGDTGELFF.

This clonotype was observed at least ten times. The CDR3 sequence: CASSVLHTEAFF. Written as DNA, the CDR3 is TGTGCCAGCAGCGTCCTTCATACTGAAGCTTTCTTT. The V call is TRBV7-9, the J call TRBJ1-1; D gene ambiguous. The germline V gene has CDR1 SEHNR and CDR2 FQNEAQ (reference sequence). The CDR3 is made up of 12 amino acids. Trimming took 5 bases from V and 5 from J, leaving 9 bases between them.

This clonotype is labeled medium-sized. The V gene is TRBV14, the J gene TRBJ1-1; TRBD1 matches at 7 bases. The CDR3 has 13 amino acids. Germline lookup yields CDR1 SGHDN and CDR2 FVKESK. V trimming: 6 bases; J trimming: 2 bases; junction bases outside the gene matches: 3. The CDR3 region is CASRQGLNTEAFF. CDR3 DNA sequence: TGTGCCAGCAGACAGGGGTTAAACACTGAAGCTTTCTTT.

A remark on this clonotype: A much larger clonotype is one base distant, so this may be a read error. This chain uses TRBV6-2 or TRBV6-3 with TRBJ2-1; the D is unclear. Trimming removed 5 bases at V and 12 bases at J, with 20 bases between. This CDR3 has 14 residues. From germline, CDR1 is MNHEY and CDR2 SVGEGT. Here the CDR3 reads CASSARGTVAVQFF. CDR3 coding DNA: TGTGCCAGCAGTGCCCGAGGCACGGTCGCTGTGCAGTTCTTC.

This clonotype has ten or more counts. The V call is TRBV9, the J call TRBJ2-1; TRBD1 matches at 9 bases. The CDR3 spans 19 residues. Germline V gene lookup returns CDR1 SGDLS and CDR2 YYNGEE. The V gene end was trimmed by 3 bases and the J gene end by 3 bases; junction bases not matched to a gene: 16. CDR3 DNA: TGTGCCAGCAGCGCGAGCCGAAGCCTGGGACAGGGCCTCTACAATGAGCAGTTCTTC. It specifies CASSASRSLGQGLYNEQFF. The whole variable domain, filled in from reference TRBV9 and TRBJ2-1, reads DSGVTQTPKHLITATGQRVTLRCSPRSGDLSVYWYQQSLDQGLQFLIQYYNGEERAKGNILERFSAQQFPDLHSELNLSSLELGDSALYFCASSASRSLGQGLYNEQFFGPGTRLTVL.

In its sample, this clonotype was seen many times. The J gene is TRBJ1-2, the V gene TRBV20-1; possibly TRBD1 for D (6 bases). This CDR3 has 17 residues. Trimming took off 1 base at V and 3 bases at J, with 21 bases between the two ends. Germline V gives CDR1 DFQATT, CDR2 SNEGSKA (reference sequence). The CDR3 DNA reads TGCAGTGCTAGAGTTCGTTACAGGGAGAGGAGTGACTATGGCTACACCTTC. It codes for CSARVRYRERSDYGYTF.

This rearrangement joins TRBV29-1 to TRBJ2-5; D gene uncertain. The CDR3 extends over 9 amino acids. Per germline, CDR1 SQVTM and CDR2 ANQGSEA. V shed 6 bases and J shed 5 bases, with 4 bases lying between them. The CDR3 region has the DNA TGCAGCGTCGGGGAGACCCAGTACTTC. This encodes CSVGETQYF.

CDR3 sequence: CASSYADSPGNTIYF. The CDR3 DNA follows: TGTGCCAGCAGTTACGCAGACTCACCTGGAAACACCATATATTTT. This sequence joins TRBV6-2 or TRBV6-3 and TRBJ1-3; no reliable D call. CDR3 length equals 15 residues. In germline, CDR1 is MNHEY, CDR2 SVGEGT. Deletions cut 2 bases from V and 2 bases from J, with 10 bases between.

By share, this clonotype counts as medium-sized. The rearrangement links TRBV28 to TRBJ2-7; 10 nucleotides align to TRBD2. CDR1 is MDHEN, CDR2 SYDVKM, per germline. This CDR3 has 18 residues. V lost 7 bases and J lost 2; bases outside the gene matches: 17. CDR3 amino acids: CASTFYRRTSGITYEQYF. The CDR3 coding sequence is TGTGCCAGCACCTTCTATCGTCGGACTAGCGGAATAACCTACGAGCAGTACTTC.

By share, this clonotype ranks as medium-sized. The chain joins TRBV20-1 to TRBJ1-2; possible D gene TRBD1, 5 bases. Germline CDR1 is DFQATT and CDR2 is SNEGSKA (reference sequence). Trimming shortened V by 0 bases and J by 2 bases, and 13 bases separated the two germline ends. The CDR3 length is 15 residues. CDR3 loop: CSARDLRQLNYGYTF. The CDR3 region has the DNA TGCAGTGCTAGAGATCTGAGACAGCTCAACTATGGCTACACCTTC.

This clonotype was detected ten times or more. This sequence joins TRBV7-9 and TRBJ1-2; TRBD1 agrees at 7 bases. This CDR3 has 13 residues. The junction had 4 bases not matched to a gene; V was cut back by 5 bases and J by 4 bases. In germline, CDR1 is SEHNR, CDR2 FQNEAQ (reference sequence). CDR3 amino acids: CASSAGQFYGYTF. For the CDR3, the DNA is TGTGCCAGCAGCGCGGGACAGTTCTATGGCTACACCTTC.

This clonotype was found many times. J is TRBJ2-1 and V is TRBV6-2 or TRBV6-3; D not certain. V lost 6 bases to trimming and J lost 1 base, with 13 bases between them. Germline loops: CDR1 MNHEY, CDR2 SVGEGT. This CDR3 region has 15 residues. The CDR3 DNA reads TGTGCCAGCAGCCTAGGGTGGGTTTCCTACAATGAGCAGTTCTTC. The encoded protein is CASSLGWVSYNEQFF.

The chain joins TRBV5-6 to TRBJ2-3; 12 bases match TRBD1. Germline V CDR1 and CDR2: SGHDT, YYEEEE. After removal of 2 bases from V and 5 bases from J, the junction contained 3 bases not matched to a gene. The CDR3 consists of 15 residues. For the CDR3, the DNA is TGTGCCAGCAGCTTTGGGGACAGGGGGCAAGATACGCAGTATTTT. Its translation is CASSFGDRGQDTQYF.

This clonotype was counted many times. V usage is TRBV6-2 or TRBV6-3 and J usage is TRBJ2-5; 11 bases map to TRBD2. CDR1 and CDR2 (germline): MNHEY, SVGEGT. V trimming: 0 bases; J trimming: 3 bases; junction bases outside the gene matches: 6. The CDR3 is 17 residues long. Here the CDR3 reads CASSYSIGTSGEETQYF. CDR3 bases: TGTGCCAGCAGTTACTCGATAGGGACTAGCGGAGAAGAGACCCAGTACTTC.

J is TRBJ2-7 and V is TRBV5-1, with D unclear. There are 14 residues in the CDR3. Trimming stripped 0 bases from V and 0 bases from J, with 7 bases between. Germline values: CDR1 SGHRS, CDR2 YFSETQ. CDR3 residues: CASSLGPNSYEQYF. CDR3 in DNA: TGCGCCAGCAGCTTGGGACCGAACTCCTACGAGCAGTACTTC.

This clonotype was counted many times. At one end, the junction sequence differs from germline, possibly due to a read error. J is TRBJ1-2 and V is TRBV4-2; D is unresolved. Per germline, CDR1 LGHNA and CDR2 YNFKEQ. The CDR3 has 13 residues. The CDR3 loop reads CAGSQEGIVGYTF. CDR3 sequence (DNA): TGTGCCGGCAGCCAAGAAGGAATCGTTGGCTACACCTTC.

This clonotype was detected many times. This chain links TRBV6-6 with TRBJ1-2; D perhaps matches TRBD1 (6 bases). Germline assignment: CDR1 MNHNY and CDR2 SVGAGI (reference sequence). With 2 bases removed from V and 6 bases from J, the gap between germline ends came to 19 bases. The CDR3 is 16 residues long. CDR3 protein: CASSYRTAGQRDGYTF. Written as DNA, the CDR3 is TGTGCCAGCAGTTACCGGACTGCCGGACAGCGGGATGGCTACACCTTC.

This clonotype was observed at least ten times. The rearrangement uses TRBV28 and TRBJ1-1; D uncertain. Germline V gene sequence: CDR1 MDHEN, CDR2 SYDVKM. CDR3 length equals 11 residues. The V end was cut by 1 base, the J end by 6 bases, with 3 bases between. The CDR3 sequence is CASSLYAEAFF. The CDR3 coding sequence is TGTGCCAGCAGTTTATACGCTGAAGCTTTCTTT.

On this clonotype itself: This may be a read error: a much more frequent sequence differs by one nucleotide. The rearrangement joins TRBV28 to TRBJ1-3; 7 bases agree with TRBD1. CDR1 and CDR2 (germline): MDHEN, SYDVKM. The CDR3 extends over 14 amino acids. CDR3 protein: CASSPIPGGNTIHF. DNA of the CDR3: TGTGCCAGCAGCCCTATCCCAGGGGGAAACACCATACATTTT. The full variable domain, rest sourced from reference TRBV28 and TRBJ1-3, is DVKVTQSSRYLVKRTGEKVFLECVQDMDHENMFWYRQDPGLGLRLIYFSYDVKMKEKGDIPEGYSVSREKKERFSLILESASTNQTSMYLCASSPIPGGNTIHFGEGSWLTVV.